The 5 T cell receptor beta chains below come from one sample, sequenced in a study of T cell responses to AZD1222 COVID-19 vaccine. Sequenced by immunoSEQ multiplex PCR; TCRdb stores in-frame clones only, minus some. In the table there are 120,000 to 150,000 clones, about 92% of which are singletons. Specimen: peripheral blood, collected on day 0 of MenACWY control vaccination. Source of these receptors: an adult in good health.

The chain is built from TRBV15 and TRBJ2-7, with D hard to call. Germline V lookup: CDR1 LNHNV, CDR2 YYDKDF (reference sequence). The ends were cut back, 1 base at V and 3 bases at J, with 7 bases in the middle. The CDR3 loop spans 13 amino acids. The CDR3 region is CATSRAGRYEQYF. The CDR3 DNA reads as TGTGCCACCAGCAGAGCCGGCCGCTACGAGCAGTACTTC.

This rearrangement joins TRBV5-4 to TRBJ1-1; 10 bases match TRBD1. The CDR3 covers 18 residues. V was clipped by 4 bases and J by 0 bases; unmatched bases: 12. The germline V gene has CDR1 SGHNT and CDR2 YYREEE (reference sequence). The CDR3: CASSLGTGVYSLNTEAFF. The CDR3 DNA reads TGTGCCAGCAGCCTAGGGACAGGGGTTTATTCTCTGAACACTGAAGCTTTCTTT.

The chain links TRBV11-3 to TRBJ2-2, with D perhaps TRBD1 or TRBD2 (6 bases each). Germline-derived CDR1 and CDR2 are SGHNT and YENEEA. V lost 8 bases and J 4 bases, leaving 11 bases between the germline ends. The CDR3 spans 13 residues. In DNA form, the CDR3 reads TGTGCCAGCGCCCGGGGGCCCACCGGGGAGCTGTTTTTT. Protein sequence: CASARGPTGELFF.

The rearrangement joins TRBV18 to TRBJ2-3; a possible D gene is TRBD2 (7 bases). Germline V gives CDR1 KGHSH, CDR2 LQKENI. The CDR3 has 16 amino acids. With 4 bases removed from V and 0 bases from J, the gap between germline ends came to 14 bases. DNA for the CDR3: TGTGCCAGCTCACGGTACAGGGAGGGAAGCACAGATACGCAGTATTTT. Translating it yields CASSRYREGSTDTQYF.

This chain links TRBV5-1 with TRBJ1-4; 8 bases are shared with TRBD1. CDR3 length equals 14 residues. Germline-derived CDR1 and CDR2 are SGHRS and YFSETQ. With V trimmed by 5 bases and J by 7 bases, 7 bases remained unmatched. CDR3 nucleotide sequence: TGCGCCAGCAGGGGGCAGGGGGCGAGTGAAAAACTGTTTTTT. This gives the protein CASRGQGASEKLFF.